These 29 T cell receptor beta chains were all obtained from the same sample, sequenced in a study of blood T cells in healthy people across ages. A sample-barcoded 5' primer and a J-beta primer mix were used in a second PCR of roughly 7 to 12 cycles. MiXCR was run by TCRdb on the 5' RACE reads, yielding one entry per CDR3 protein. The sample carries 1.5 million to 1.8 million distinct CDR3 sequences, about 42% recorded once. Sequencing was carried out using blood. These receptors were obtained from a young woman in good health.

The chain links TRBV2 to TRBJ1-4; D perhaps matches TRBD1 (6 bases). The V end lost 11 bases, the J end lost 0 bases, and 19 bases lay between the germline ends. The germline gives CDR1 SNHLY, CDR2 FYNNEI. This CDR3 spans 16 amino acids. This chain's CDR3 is CAARQAEIATNEKLFF. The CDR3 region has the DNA TGTGCCGCAAGACAGGCCGAGATTGCAACTAATGAAAAACTGTTTTTT.

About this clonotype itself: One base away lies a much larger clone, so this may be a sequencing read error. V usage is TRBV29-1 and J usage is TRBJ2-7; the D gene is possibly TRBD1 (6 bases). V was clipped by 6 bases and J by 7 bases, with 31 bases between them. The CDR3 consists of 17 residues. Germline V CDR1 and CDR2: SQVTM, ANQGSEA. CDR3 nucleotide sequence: TGCAGCGTCCAGGGGTTCTTGGGTGCCGCTTCTAACAATGAGCAGTACTTC. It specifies CSVQGFLGAASNNEQYF.

For the CDR3, the DNA is TGCAGTGCTAGGACAGGGGGATACACCGGGGAGCTGTTTTTT. Translating gives CSARTGGYTGELFF. The genes are TRBV20-1 and TRBJ2-2, with 9 bases that match TRBD1. Germline CDR1 DFQATT, CDR2 SNEGSKA (reference sequence). The J segment lost 3 bases and the V segment lost 3 bases, leaving 2 bases of the junction unmatched. The CDR3 totals 14 residues.

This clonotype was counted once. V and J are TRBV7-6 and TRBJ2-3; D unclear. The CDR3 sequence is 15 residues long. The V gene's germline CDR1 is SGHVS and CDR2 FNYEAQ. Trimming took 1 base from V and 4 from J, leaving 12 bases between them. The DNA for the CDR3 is TGTGCCAGCAGCTTAGAGGCTGATGGGGCAGATACGCAGTATTTT. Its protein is CASSLEADGADTQYF. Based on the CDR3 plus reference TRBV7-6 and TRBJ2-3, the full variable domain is GAGVSQSPRYKVTKRGQDVALRCDPISGHVSLYWYRQALGQGPEFLTYFNYEAQQDKSGLPNDRFSAERPEGSISTLTIQRTEQRDSAMYRCASSLEADGADTQYFGPGTRLTVL.

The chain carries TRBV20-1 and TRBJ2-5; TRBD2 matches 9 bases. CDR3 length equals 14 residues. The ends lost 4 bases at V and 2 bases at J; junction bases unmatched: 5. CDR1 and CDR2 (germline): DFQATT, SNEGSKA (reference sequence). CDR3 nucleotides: TGCAGTGCTACCATAGCGGGAGTTCAAGAGACCCAGTACTTC. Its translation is CSATIAGVQETQYF.

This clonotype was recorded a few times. Here the CDR3 DNA reads TGTGCCAGCAGTTGGGGGGTTAATCAGCCCCAGCATTTT. It is translated as CASSWGVNQPQHF. V usage is TRBV6-2 or TRBV6-3 and J usage is TRBJ1-5; possible D gene TRBD1, 5 bases. V dropped 4 bases and J dropped 4 bases, with 8 bases sitting between them. The CDR3 runs 13 residues. Germline V CDR1 and CDR2: MNHEY, SVGEGT.

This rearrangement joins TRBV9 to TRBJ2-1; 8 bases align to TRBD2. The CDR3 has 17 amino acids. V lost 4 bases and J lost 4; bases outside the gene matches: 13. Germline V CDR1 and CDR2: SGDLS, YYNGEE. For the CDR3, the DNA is TGTGCCAGCAGCCCTTTCGGTACTAGCGGACTTTACAATGAGCAGTTCTTC. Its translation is CASSPFGTSGLYNEQFF.

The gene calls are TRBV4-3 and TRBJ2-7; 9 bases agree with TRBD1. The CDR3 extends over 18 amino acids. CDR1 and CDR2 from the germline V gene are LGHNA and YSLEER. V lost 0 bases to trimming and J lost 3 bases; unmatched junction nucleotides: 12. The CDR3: CASSQDWDGGQGVYEQYF. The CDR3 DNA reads TGCGCCAGCAGCCAAGATTGGGATGGGGGACAGGGCGTCTACGAGCAGTACTTC.

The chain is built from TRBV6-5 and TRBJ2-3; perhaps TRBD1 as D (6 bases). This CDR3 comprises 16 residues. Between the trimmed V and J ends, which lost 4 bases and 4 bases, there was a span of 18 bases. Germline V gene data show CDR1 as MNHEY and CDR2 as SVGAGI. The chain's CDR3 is CASSLGAIQGSDTQYF. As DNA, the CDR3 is TGTGCCAGCAGTTTGGGGGCAATTCAGGGCTCAGATACGCAGTATTTT.

The CDR3 loop reads CASSEDRGDEQYF. CDR3 coding DNA: TGCGCCAGCAGTGAGGATCGGGGCGACGAGCAGTACTTC. V is TRBV5-1 and J is TRBJ2-5, with D possibly called TRBD1 or TRBD2 (5 bases each). The DNA end is a closer match to TRBJ2-7, so the J assignment may be wrong. CDR3 length equals 13 residues. Germline CDR1 reads SGHRS; CDR2 reads YFSETQ.

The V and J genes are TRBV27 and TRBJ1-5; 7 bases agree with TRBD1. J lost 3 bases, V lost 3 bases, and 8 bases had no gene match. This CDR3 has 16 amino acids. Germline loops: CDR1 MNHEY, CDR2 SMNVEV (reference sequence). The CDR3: CASSFWDSRPNQPQHF. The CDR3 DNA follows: TGTGCCAGCAGTTTTTGGGACAGTCGTCCCAATCAGCCCCAGCATTTT.

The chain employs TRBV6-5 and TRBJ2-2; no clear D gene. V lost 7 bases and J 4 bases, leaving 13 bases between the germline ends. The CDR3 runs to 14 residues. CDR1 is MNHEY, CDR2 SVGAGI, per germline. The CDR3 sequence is CASTLDSGTGELFF. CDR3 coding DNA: TGTGCCAGCACCCTCGACTCGGGCACCGGGGAGCTGTTTTTT.

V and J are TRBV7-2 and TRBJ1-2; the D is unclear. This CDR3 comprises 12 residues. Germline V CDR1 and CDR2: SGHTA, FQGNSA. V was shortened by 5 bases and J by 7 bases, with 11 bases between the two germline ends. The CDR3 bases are TGTGCCAGCAGCCTATACCGGCCTGGCTACACCTTC. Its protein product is CASSLYRPGYTF.

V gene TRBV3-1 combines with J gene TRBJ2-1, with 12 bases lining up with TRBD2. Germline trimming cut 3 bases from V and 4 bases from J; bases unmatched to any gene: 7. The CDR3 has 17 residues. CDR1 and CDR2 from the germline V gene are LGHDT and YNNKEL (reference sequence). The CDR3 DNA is TGTGCCAGCAGCCAGACTAGCGGGAGTTCCCCTTACAATGAGCAGTTCTTC. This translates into CASSQTSGSSPYNEQFF.

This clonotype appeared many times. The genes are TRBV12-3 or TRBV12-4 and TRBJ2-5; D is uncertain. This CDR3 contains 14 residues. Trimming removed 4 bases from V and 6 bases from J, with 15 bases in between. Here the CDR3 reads CASSSPGLAQTQYF. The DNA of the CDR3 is TGTGCCAGCAGTTCCCCGGGCCTTGCGCAGACCCAGTACTTC.

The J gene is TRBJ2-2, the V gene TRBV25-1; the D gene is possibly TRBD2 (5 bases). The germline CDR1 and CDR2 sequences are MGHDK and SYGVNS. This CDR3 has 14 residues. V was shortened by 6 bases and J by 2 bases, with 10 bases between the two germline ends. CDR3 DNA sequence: TGTGCCAGCAGAGCATGGACTAACACCGGGGAGCTGTTTTTT. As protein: CASRAWTNTGELFF.

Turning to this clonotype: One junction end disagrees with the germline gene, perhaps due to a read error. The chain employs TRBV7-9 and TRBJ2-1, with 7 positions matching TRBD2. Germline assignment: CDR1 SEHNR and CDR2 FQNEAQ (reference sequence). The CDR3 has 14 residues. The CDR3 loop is CASSTLPGGNEQFF. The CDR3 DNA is TGCGCCAGCAGTACCCTGCCGGGAGGCAATGAGCAGTTCTTC.

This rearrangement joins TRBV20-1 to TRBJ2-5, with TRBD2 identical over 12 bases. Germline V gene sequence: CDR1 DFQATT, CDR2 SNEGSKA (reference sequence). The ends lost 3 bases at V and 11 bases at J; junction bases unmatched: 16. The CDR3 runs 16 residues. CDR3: CSARTSGSGDHNEQYF. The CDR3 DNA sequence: TGCAGTGCTAGGACTAGCGGGAGTGGGGATCACAATGAGCAGTACTTC.

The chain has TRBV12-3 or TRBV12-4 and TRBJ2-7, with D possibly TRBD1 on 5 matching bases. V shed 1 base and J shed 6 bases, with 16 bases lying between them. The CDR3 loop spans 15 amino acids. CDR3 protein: CASSLGSQGFPEQYF. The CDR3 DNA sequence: TGTGCCAGCAGTTTAGGATCCCAGGGCTTCCCCGAGCAGTACTTC.

The chain's CDR3 is CATSRDPGQQETQFF. The CDR3, as DNA: TGTGCCACCAGCAGAGATCCCGGACAGCAAGAGACCCAGTTCTTC. The chain links TRBV15 to TRBJ2-1; D is perhaps TRBD1 (6 bases). With 0 bases removed from V and 13 bases from J, the gap between germline ends came to 19 bases. The CDR3 covers 15 residues. The germline CDR1 and CDR2 sequences are LNHNV and YYDKDF (reference sequence).

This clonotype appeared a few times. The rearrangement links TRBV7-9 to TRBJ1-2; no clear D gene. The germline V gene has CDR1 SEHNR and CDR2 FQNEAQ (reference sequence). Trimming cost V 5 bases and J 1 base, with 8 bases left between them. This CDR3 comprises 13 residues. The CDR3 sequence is CASSLEINYGYTF. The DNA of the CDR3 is TGTGCCAGCAGCCTGGAGATTAACTATGGCTACACCTTC.

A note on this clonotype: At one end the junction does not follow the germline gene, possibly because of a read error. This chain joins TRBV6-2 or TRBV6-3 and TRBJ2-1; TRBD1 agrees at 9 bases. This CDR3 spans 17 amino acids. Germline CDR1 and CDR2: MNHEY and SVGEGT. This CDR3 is CASSYGTGTGFYSEQFF. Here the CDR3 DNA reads TGTGCCAGCAGTTATGGAACCGGGACAGGGTTTTACAGTGAGCAGTTCTTC.

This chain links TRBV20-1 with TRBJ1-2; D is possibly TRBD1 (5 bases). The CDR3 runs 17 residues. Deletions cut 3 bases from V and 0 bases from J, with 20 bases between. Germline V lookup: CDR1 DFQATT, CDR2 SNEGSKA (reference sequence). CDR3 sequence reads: CSARFGGREVSNYGYTF. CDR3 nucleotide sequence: TGCAGTGCTAGGTTTGGGGGGAGGGAGGTTTCTAACTATGGCTACACCTTC.

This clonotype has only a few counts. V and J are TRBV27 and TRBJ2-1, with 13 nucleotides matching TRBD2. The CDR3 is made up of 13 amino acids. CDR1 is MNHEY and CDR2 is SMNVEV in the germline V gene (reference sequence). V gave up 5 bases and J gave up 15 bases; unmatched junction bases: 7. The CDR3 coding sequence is TGTGCCAGCAGTATTGGACTAGCGGGAGACGCGTTCTTC. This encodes CASSIGLAGDAFF.

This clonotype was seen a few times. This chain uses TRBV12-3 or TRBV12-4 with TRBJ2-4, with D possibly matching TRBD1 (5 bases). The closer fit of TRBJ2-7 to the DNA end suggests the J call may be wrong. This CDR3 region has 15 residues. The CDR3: CASSLFRRATHEQYF. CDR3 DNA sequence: TGTGCCAGCAGTTTATTTCGCAGGGCAACCCACGAGCAGTACTTC.

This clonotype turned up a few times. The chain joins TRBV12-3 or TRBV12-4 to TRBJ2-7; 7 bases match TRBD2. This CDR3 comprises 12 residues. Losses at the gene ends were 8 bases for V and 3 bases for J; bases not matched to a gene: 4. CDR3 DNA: TGTGCCAGCCGGCGGACTAGCTACGAGCAGTACTTC. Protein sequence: CASRRTSYEQYF.

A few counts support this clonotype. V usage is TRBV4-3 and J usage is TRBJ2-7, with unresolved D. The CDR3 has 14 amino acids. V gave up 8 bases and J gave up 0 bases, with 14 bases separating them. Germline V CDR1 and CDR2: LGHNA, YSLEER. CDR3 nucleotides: TGCGCCAGCGCCGTTGGAACGGGCTCCTACGAGCAGTACTTC. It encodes CASAVGTGSYEQYF.

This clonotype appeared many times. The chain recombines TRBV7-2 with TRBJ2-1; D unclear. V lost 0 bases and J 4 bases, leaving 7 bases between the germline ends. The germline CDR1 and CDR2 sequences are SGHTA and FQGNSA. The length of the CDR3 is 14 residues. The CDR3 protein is CASSLALGYNEQFF. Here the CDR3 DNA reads TGTGCCAGCAGCTTAGCTCTGGGTTACAATGAGCAGTTCTTC.

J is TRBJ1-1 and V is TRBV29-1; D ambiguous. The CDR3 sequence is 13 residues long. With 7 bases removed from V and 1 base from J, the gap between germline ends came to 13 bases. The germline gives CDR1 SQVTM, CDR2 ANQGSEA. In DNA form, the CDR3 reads TGCAGCGGACTAAAGTATGGGAACACTGAAGCTTTCTTT. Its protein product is CSGLKYGNTEAFF.